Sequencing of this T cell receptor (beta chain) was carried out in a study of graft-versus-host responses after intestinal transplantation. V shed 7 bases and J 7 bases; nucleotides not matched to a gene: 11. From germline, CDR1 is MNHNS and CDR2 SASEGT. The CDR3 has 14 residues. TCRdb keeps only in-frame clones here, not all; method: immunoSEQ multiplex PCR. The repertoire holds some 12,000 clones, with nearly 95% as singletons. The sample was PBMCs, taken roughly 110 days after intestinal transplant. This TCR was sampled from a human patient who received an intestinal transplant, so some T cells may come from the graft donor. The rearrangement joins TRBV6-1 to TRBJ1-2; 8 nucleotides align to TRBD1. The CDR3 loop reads CASIPQGASGGYTF. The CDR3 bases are TGTGCCAGCATCCCCCAGGGGGCGAGCGGTGGCTACACCTTC.